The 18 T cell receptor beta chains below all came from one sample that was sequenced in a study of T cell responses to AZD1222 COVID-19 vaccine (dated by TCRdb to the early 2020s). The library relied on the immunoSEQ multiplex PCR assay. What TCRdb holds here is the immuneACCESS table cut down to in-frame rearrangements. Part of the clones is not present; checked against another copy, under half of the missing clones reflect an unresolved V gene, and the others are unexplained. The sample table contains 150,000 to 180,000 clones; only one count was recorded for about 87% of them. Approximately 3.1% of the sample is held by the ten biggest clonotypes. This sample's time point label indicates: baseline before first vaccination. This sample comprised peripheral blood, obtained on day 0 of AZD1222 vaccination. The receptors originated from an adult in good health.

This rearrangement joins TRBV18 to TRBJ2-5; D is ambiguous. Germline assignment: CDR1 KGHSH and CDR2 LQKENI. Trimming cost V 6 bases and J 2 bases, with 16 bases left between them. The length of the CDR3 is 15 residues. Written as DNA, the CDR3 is TGTGCCAGCTCCCCCCGCAGAGGCAGTCAAGAGACCCAGTACTTC. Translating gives CASSPRRGSQETQYF.

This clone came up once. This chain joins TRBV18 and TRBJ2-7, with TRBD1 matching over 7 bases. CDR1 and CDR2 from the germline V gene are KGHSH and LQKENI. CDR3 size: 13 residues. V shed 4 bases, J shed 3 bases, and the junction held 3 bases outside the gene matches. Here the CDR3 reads CASSQGQYYEQYF. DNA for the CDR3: TGTGCCAGCTCACAGGGACAGTACTACGAGCAGTACTTC.

The CDR3: CASSFSFGKGVSYNSPLHF. CDR3 nucleotide sequence: TGTGCCAGCAGTTTTAGCTTTGGGAAGGGGGTGTCCTATAATTCACCCCTCCACTTT. V usage is TRBV27 and J usage is TRBJ1-6; tentative D call: TRBD1 (6 bases). V gave up 3 bases and J gave up 1 base, with 19 bases separating them. The CDR3 totals 19 residues. Germline CDR1 MNHEY, CDR2 SMNVEV (reference sequence).

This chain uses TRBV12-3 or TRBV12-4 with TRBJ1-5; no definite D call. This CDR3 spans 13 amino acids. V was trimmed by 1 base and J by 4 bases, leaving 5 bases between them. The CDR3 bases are TGTGCCAGCAGTTTAGGGGCAAATCAGCCCCAGCATTTT. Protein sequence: CASSLGANQPQHF.

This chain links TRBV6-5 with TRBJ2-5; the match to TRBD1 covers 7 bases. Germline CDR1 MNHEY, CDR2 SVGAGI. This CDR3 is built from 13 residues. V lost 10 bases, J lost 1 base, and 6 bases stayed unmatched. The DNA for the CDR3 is TGTGCCACCTTACAGGGGTTCCAAGAGACCCAGTACTTC. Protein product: CATLQGFQETQYF.

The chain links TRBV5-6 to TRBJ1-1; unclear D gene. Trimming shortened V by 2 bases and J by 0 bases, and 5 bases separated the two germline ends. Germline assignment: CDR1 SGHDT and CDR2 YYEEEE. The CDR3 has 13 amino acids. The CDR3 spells CASSFSVNTEAFF. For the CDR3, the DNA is TGTGCCAGCAGCTTTTCGGTGAACACTGAAGCTTTCTTT.

As DNA, the CDR3 is TGTGCCAGCAGCCAGCTGGCAGGGGTGACTGAAGCTTTCTTT. The encoded protein is CASSQLAGVTEAFF. The chain links TRBV3-1 (or the pseudogene TRBV3-2) to TRBJ1-1, with a tentative D call TRBD1 (6 bases). Germline V lookup: CDR1 LGHDT, CDR2 YNNKEL (reference sequence). Deletions cut 3 bases from V and 5 bases from J, with 13 bases between. The CDR3 length is 14 residues.

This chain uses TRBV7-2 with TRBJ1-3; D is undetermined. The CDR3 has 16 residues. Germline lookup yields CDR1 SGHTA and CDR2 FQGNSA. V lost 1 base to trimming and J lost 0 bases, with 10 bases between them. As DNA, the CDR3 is TGTGCCAGCAGCTTAGGGCACAGAACCTCTGGAAACACCATATATTTT. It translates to CASSLGHRTSGNTIYF. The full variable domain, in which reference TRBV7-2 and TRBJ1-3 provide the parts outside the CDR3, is GAGVSQSPSNKVTEKGKDVELRCDPISGHTALYWYRQSLGQGLEFLIYFQGNSAPDKSGLPSDRFSAERTGGSVSTLTIQRTQQEDSAVYLCASSLGHRTSGNTIYFGEGSWLTVV.

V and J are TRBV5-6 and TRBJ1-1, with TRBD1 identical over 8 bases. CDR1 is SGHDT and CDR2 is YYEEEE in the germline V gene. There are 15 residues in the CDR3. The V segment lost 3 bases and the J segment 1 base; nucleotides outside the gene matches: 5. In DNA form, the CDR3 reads TGTGCCAGCAGCTCCACCGGACAGGGGAACACTGAAGCTTTCTTT. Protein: CASSSTGQGNTEAFF. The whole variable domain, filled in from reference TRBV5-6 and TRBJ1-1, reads DAGVTQSPTHLIKTRGQQVTLRCSPKSGHDTVSWYQQALGQGPQFIFQYYEEEERQRGNFPDRFSGHQFPNYSSELNVNALLLGDSALYLCASSSTGQGNTEAFFGQGTRLTVV.

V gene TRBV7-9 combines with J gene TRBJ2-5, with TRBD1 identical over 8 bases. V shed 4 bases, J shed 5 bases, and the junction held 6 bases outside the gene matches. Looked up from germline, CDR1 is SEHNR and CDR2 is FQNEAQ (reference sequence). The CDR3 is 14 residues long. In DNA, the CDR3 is TGTGCCAGCAGCTCCCAGGGGGCTGGGGAGACCCAGTACTTC. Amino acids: CASSSQGAGETQYF.

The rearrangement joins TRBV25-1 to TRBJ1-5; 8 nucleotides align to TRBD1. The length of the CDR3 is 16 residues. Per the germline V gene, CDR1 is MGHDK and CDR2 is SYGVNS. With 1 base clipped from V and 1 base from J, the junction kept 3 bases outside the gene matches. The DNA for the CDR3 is TGTGCCAGCAGTGAATCGACAGGGGACAGCAATCAGCCCCAGCATTTT. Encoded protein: CASSESTGDSNQPQHF.

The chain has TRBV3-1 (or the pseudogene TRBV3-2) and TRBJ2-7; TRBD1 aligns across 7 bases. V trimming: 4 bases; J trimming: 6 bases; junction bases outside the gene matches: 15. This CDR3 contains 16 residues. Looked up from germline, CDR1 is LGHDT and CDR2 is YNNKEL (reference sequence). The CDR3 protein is CASSPAPGQVGLEQYF. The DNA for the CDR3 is TGTGCCAGCAGCCCTGCCCCAGGACAGGTTGGGCTCGAGCAGTACTTC.

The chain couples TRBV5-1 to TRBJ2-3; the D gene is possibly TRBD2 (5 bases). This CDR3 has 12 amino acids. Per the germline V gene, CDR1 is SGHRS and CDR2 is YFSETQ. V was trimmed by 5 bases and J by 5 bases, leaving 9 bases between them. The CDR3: CASRPEGDTQYF. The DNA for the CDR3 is TGCGCCAGCAGACCCGAGGGAGATACGCAGTATTTT.

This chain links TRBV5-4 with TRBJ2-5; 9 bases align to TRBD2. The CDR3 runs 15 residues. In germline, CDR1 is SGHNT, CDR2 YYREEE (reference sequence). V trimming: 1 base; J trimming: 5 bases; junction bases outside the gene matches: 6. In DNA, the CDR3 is TGTGCCAGCAGCTTGCGCGGGGGGGCGTCTGAGACCCAGTACTTC. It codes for CASSLRGGASETQYF. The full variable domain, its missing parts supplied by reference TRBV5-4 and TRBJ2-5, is ETGVTQSPTHLIKTRGQQVTLRCSSQSGHNTVSWYQQALGQGPQFIFQYYREEENGRGNFPPRFSGLQFPNYSSELNVNALELDDSALYLCASSLRGGASETQYFGPGTRLLVL.

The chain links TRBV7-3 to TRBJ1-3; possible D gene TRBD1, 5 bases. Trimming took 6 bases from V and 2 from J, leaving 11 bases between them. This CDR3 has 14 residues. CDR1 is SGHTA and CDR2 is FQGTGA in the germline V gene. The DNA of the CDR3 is TGTGCCAGCAGTCAGGGTTTTGCTGGAAACACCATATATTTT. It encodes CASSQGFAGNTIYF.

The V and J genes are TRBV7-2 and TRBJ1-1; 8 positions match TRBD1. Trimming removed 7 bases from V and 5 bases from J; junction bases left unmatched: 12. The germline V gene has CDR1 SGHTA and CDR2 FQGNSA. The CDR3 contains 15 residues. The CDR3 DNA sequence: TGTGCCAGCATCCAATCGGGGCAGGGGGCGACTGAAGCTTTCTTT. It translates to CASIQSGQGATEAFF.

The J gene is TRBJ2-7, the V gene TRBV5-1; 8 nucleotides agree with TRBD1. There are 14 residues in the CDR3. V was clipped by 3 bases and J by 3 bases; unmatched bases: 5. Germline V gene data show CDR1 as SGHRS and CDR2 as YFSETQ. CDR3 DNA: TGCGCCAGCAGCTCGACAGGGGTTCACTACGAGCAGTACTTC. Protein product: CASSSTGVHYEQYF.

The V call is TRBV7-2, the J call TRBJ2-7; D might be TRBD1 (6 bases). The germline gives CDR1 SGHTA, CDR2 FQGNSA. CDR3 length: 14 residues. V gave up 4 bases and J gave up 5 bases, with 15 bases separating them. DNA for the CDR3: TGTGCCAGCAGCTCCGGGACACCGCCCCACGAGCAGTACTTC. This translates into CASSSGTPPHEQYF.